Shown below are 19 T cell receptor beta chains from a single sample sequenced in a study of identifying expanded T cells in peripheral blood. The table came from immunoSEQ multiplex PCR; TCRdb's copy has only in-frame clones and leaves some out. There are approximately 140,000 clones in the sample; 80% to 90% occur only once, and 8.4% lies in the top ten. Sequenced input: blood. Receptors originate from a person aged 18 to 70 in good health.

On this clone: One junction end does not reproduce the germline sequence, and a read error may be involved. The rearrangement links TRBV18 to TRBJ2-3; TRBD1 aligns across 7 bases. Germline values: CDR1 KGHSH, CDR2 LQKENI. This CDR3 has 10 amino acids. The CDR3 reads CASSPGRGNF. The CDR3 DNA is TGTGCCAGCTCACCGGGCAGGGGGAATTTT.

The rearrangement joins TRBV9 to TRBJ1-4; the D gene is possibly TRBD1 (5 bases). The V gene lost 0 bases and the J gene lost 7 bases, with 13 bases spanning the gap. The germline V gene encodes CDR1 SGDLS and CDR2 YYNGEE. The CDR3 is made up of 15 amino acids. The CDR3 loop reads CASSVEAGLFEKLFF. CDR3 bases: TGTGCCAGCAGCGTAGAGGCAGGGTTATTTGAAAAACTGTTTTTT.

This chain joins TRBV20-1 and TRBJ1-2; D uncertain. The CDR3 is 11 amino acids. Deletions cut 2 bases from V and 2 bases from J, with 3 bases between. Germline CDR1 and CDR2: DFQATT and SNEGSKA (reference sequence). The CDR3 region has the DNA TGCAGTGCTAGACGGAACTATGGCTACACCTTC. Encoded protein: CSARRNYGYTF.

V gene TRBV6-1 combines with J gene TRBJ1-6, with 8 bases matching TRBD1. CDR3 length: 14 residues. CDR1 is MNHNS and CDR2 is SASEGT in the germline V gene. Losses at the gene ends were 3 bases for V and 6 bases for J; bases not matched to a gene: 1. The CDR3 DNA reads as TGTGCCAGCAGTGACAGGGGGCCTAATTCACCCCTCCACTTT. Translating it yields CASSDRGPNSPLHF.

This clone was found once. The CDR3 protein is CASRLGTSGVRETQYF. The CDR3 DNA reads as TGTGCCAGCAGATTAGGGACTAGCGGAGTAAGAGAGACCCAGTACTTC. The chain joins TRBV5-4 to TRBJ2-5; 11 bases match TRBD2. The V gene end was trimmed by 5 bases and the J gene end by 4 bases; junction bases not matched to a gene: 10. This CDR3 spans 16 amino acids. Per the germline V gene, CDR1 is SGHNT and CDR2 is YYREEE (reference sequence). The complete variable domain, with remaining parts taken from reference TRBV5-4 and TRBJ2-5, reads ETGVTQSPTHLIKTRGQQVTLRCSSQSGHNTVSWYQQALGQGPQFIFQYYREEENGRGNFPPRFSGLQFPNYSSELNVNALELDDSALYLCASRLGTSGVRETQYFGPGTRLLVL.

V and J are TRBV28 and TRBJ1-2; D gene uncertain. Germline assignment: CDR1 MDHEN and CDR2 SYDVKM. Deletions cut 7 bases from V and 1 base from J, with 10 bases between. The CDR3 is 13 amino acids. The CDR3 nucleotides are TGTGCCAGCAAGTCGGGATTTAACTATGGCTACACCTTC. Its protein product is CASKSGFNYGYTF.

The chain couples TRBV15 to TRBJ2-5; a possible D gene is TRBD2 (5 bases). The CDR3 is made up of 18 amino acids. Trimming pared 0 bases from V and 5 bases from J, leaving 22 bases between. CDR1 and CDR2 from the germline V gene are LNHNV and YYDKDF (reference sequence). In DNA form, the CDR3 reads TGTGCCACCAGCAGAGATATCGTCGGACTTCTAGTCCGGGAGACCCAGTACTTC. This translates into CATSRDIVGLLVRETQYF.

V gene TRBV7-7 combines with J gene TRBJ2-5, with 7 bases matching TRBD1. The V gene's germline CDR1 is SSHAT and CDR2 FNYEAQ (reference sequence). The CDR3 is 14 residues long. Trimming took 5 bases from V and 2 from J; bases not matched to a gene: 5. CDR3 nucleotides: TGTGCCAGCAGCGGGACAGACAGACAAGAGACCCAGTACTTC. This gives the protein CASSGTDRQETQYF. The whole variable domain, filled in from reference TRBV7-7 and TRBJ2-5, reads GAGVSQSPRYKVTKRGQDVTLRCDPISSHATLYWYQQALGQGPEFLTYFNYEAQPDKSGLPSDRFSAERPEGSISTLTIQRTEQRDSAMYRCASSGTDRQETQYFGPGTRLLVL.

The chain is built from TRBV10-1 and TRBJ2-1; D may correspond to TRBD1 or TRBD2 (5 bases each). CDR1 and CDR2 from the germline V gene are WNHNN and SYGVQD (reference sequence). This CDR3 has 13 amino acids. Between the trimmed V and J ends, which lost 6 bases and 3 bases, there was a span of 9 bases. The CDR3 is CASSGDRYNEQFF. CDR3 DNA sequence: TGCGCCAGCAGCGGGGACCGCTACAATGAGCAGTTCTTC.

The V gene is TRBV30, the J gene TRBJ1-5; D call uncertain. The V end was cut by 0 bases, the J end by 2 bases, with 14 bases between. Germline V lookup: CDR1 GTSNPN, CDR2 SVGIG (reference sequence). The CDR3 sequence is 16 residues long. The CDR3 region has the DNA TGTGCCTGGAGTGTACATTCGGTATATCGCAATCAGCCCCAGCATTTT. It is translated as CAWSVHSVYRNQPQHF. Together with reference TRBV30 and TRBJ1-5, the CDR3 gives the full variable domain: SQTIHQWPATLVQPVGSPLSLECTVEGTSNPNLYWYRQAAGRGLQLLFYSVGIGQISSEVPQNLSASRPQDRQFILSSKKLLLSDSGFYLCAWSVHSVYRNQPQHFGDGTRLSIL.

This clone has a single count. The rearrangement joins TRBV7-8 to TRBJ2-4, with 11 bases that match TRBD2. Germline V CDR1 and CDR2: SGHVS, FQNEAQ. V was pared by 4 bases and J by 9 bases, with 8 bases of the junction left unmatched. The CDR3 runs 15 residues. CDR3 DNA sequence: TGTGCCAGCAGCTCCAGTAGCGGGAGGGCCGTCATTCAGTACTTC. This translates into CASSSSSGRAVIQYF. Full variable domain (remainder filled in from reference TRBV7-8 and TRBJ2-4): GAGVSQSPRYKVAKRGQDVALRCDPISGHVSLFWYQQALGQGPEFLTYFQNEAQLDKSGLPSDRFFAERPEGSVSTLKIQRTQQEDSAVYLCASSSSSGRAVIQYFGAGTRLSVL.

V and J are TRBV6-6 and TRBJ1-1, with D unclear. Germline V CDR1 and CDR2: MNHNY, SVGAGI (reference sequence). V lost 6 bases and J 1 base, leaving 9 bases between the germline ends. This CDR3 contains 13 residues. DNA for the CDR3: TGTGCCAGCAGACGCTGGGCGAACACTGAAGCTTTCTTT. Translated, it gives CASRRWANTEAFF.

This rearrangement joins TRBV6-5 to TRBJ1-2; D gene unclear. Trimming cost V 0 bases and J 7 bases, with 12 bases left between them. Germline V CDR1 and CDR2: MNHEY, SVGAGI. This CDR3 spans 14 amino acids. The CDR3 DNA sequence: TGTGCCAGCAGTTACTCGATACGGGCCTCTGGCTACACCTTC. The encoded protein is CASSYSIRASGYTF.

The chain employs TRBV28 and TRBJ2-7; tentatively, D is TRBD2 (7 bases). CDR3 size: 13 residues. CDR1 and CDR2 from the germline V gene are MDHEN and SYDVKM. V dropped 5 bases and J dropped 5 bases, with 13 bases sitting between them. In DNA, the CDR3 is TGTGCCAGCAGTGCAAGGGGGGGGGACGAGCAGTACTTC. The encoded protein is CASSARGGDEQYF.

The V and J genes are TRBV9 and TRBJ2-7, with 8 nucleotides matching TRBD1. This CDR3 is 16 amino acids long. Trimming took 4 bases from V and 5 from J; bases not matched to a gene: 14. From germline, CDR1 is SGDLS and CDR2 YYNGEE. This CDR3 reads CASSPNRGTLSNEQYF. DNA of the CDR3: TGTGCCAGCAGCCCCAACAGGGGGACCCTTTCCAACGAGCAGTACTTC.

For this clone: At one boundary the junction diverges from the germline segment, which might be a read error. V is TRBV28 and J is TRBJ1-3, with 8 bases fitting TRBD1. CDR1 and CDR2 (germline): MDHEN, SYDVKM. The CDR3 extends over 16 amino acids. The CDR3 here is CVSRTGTGGPGNTIYF. DNA for the CDR3: TGTGTCAGCAGAACGGGAACAGGGGGGCCTGGAAACACCATATATTTT.

This rearrangement joins TRBV7-9 to TRBJ1-2, with 7 bases fitting TRBD1. J lost 4 bases, V lost 5 bases, and 13 bases had no gene match. This CDR3 is built from 16 residues. Germline CDR1 reads SEHNR; CDR2 reads FQNEAQ (reference sequence). The CDR3 loop reads CASSRRTGVSGYGYTF. The CDR3 DNA is TGTGCCAGCAGCCGACGGACAGGAGTGTCGGGCTATGGCTACACCTTC.

This rearrangement joins TRBV6-1 to TRBJ1-5; weak D call: TRBD1 (5 bases). The CDR3 has 16 amino acids. CDR1 is MNHNS and CDR2 is SASEGT in the germline V gene. The V and J ends lost 2 bases and 2 bases respectively, with 13 bases between them. Here the CDR3 reads CASSEQGRGGNQPQHF. CDR3 nucleotide sequence: TGTGCCAGCAGTGAACAGGGCCGGGGAGGCAATCAGCCCCAGCATTTT.

The rearrangement uses TRBV5-1 and TRBJ1-1; TRBD1 aligns across 7 bases. Germline V lookup: CDR1 SGHRS, CDR2 YFSETQ. CDR3 length: 15 amino acids. Trimming took 4 bases from V and 4 from J; bases not matched to a gene: 10. The DNA of the CDR3 is TGCGCCAGCAGCACCAGGACAGGAAGGGGCACTGAAGCTTTCTTT. This encodes CASSTRTGRGTEAFF.